Listed below are T cell receptor beta chains from one sample, sequenced in a study of technical replicates of blood from several donors. Profiling relied on immunoSEQ multiplex PCR, and the TCRdb table lists in-frame clones only, not all of them. Of roughly 72,000 clones listed, around 92% are singletons. The material sequenced was T cells isolated from PBMCs. These receptors all stem from a human donor in good health. Both conserved end residues are part of each CDR3. The D gene is left open where the match is weak. The size of a clone is reported for some rows only, either as once, few or many, or as a class for expanded clones.

d_gene	v_gene	abundance	j_gene	CDR3nt	CDR3aa
NA	TRBV7-3	few	TRBJ2-2	TGTGCCAGCAGCTTAATAAACGGGGAGCTGTTTTTT	CASSLINGELFF
NA	TRBV7-9	NA	TRBJ1-3	TGTGCCAGCAGCGCTTCTTTATCGGTTGCCGGAAACACCATATATTTT	CASSASLSVAGNTIYF
TRBD1	TRBV5-1	NA	TRBJ1-1	TGCGCCAGCAGCTTTCACAGGGGGTCACCTGAAGCTTTCTTT	CASSFHRGSPEAFF
NA	TRBV11-2	NA	TRBJ2-7	TGTGCCAGCAGTCTGAGATTTGTGGGCGCCTACGAGCAGTACTTC	CASSLRFVGAYEQYF
TRBD2	TRBV27	NA	TRBJ2-2	TGTGCCAGCAGTGCTAGCGGGAGAAAAGGGGAGCTGTTTTTT	CASSASGRKGELFF
NA	TRBV5-5	NA	TRBJ2-7	TGTGCCAGCAGCTACGTACGGGATGGAAACTACGAGCAGTACTTC	CASSYVRDGNYEQYF
NA	TRBV30	NA	TRBJ1-2	TGTGCCTGGAGGGGAGGAGGGTACTATGGCTACACCTTC	CAWRGGGYYGYTF
NA	TRBV29-1	NA	TRBJ1-1	TGCAGCGTCTTCGACAGCATGAACACTGAAGCTTTCTTT	CSVFDSMNTEAFF
NA	TRBV6-1	few	TRBJ1-1	TGTGCCAGCAGTGAACAGGGGAGTTTTGTGACTGAAGCTTTCTTT	CASSEQGSFVTEAFF
NA	TRBV19	NA	TRBJ1-2	TGTGCCAGTAGCAGTCGCGGCTATGGCTACACCTTC	CASSSRGYGYTF
TRBD2	TRBV11-2	NA	TRBJ2-5	TGTGCCAGCAGCTTAGAGGGGGGGTCTGGAGAGACCCAGTACTTC	CASSLEGGSGETQYF
NA	TRBV4-3	NA	TRBJ2-7	TGCGCCAGCAGCCAAGAGGCCTTCTACGAGCAGTACTTC	CASSQEAFYEQYF
NA	TRBV6-6	NA	TRBJ2-5	TGTGCCAGCAGTTACAGGGGAGAGACCCAGTACTTC	CASSYRGETQYF
NA	TRBV9	once	TRBJ2-5	TGTGCCAGCAGCGGGGACTACCAAGAGACCCAGTACTTC	CASSGDYQETQYF
NA	TRBV25-1	few	TRBJ2-7	TGTGCCAGCAGTGACAGTTACGAGCAGTACTTC	CASSDSYEQYF
NA	TRBV6-5	NA	TRBJ2-1	TGTGCCAGCAGTTTGCTCTCGGGGTCCTACAATGAGCAGTTCTTC	CASSLLSGSYNEQFF
NA	TRBV7-9	NA	TRBJ1-2	TGTGCCAGCAGCTTAGACCGGGACTACACCTTC	CASSLDRDYTF
TRBD1	TRBV13	NA	TRBJ1-2	TGTGCCAGCAGCTCCTACAGGGGAGTCAGCTATGGCTACACCTTC	CASSSYRGVSYGYTF
NA	TRBV27	NA	TRBJ2-7	TGTGCCAGCAGTTTAGCGCTTTCCTACGAGCAGTACTTC	CASSLALSYEQYF
TRBD1	TRBV28	NA	TRBJ2-3	TGTGCCAGCAGTCCGACAGGGAGCACAGATACGCAGTATTTT	CASSPTGSTDTQYF
NA	TRBV11-2	NA	TRBJ2-5	TGTGCCAGCAGCCCTACCGTGCTACAAGAGACCCAGTACTTC	CASSPTVLQETQYF
NA	TRBV7-2	NA	TRBJ1-2	TGTGCCAGCAGCTTAGCGTTTGACAGGAACTATGGCTACACCTTC	CASSLAFDRNYGYTF
NA	TRBV12-5	NA	TRBJ1-1	TGTGCTAGTGGTTTTCCAGGGGTCACTGAAGCTTTCTTT	CASGFPGVTEAFF
TRBD2	TRBV25-1	once	TRBJ2-3	TGTGCCAGCAGTGAATCCCACACTAGCGGGAGAGTCACAGATACGCAGTATTTT	CASSESHTSGRVTDTQYF
TRBD1	TRBV9	NA	TRBJ1-1	TGTGCCAGCAGCGCGGGACAGGGAGGAGGCACTGAAGCTTTCTTT	CASSAGQGGGTEAFF
NA	TRBV5-4	NA	TRBJ1-2	TGTGCCAGCAGCCGCCAGATAAACTATGGCTACACCTTC	CASSRQINYGYTF
NA	TRBV11-2	NA	TRBJ2-7	TGTGCCAGCAGCTTGGTCGGTCCCCTCTACGAGCAGTACTTC	CASSLVGPLYEQYF
NA	TRBV27	few	TRBJ2-1	TGTGCCAGCAGTTTATCGAGGCGCAATGAGCAGTTCTTC	CASSLSRRNEQFF
NA	TRBV29-1	NA	TRBJ2-3	TGCAGCGTTGCGAAGACCGGGACAGATACGCAGTATTTT	CSVAKTGTDTQYF
TRBD1	TRBV27	NA	TRBJ1-2	TGTGCCAGTGCCACGGGACAGGGGGGTAACTATGGCTACACCTTC	CASATGQGGNYGYTF
NA	TRBV7-9	NA	TRBJ1-1	TGTGCCAGCAGCTTAGGCGGGGGTGTTGAAGCTTTCTTT	CASSLGGGVEAFF
TRBD2	TRBV6-1	NA	TRBJ2-4	TGTGCCAGCAGTGAGGGAGAGCGGGAGGTTCACTTTCAGTACTTC	CASSEGEREVHFQYF
TRBD2	TRBV5-1	NA	TRBJ2-1	TGCGCCAGCAGCTTTGTACTAGCGGGAGCCTACAATGAGCAGTTCTTC	CASSFVLAGAYNEQFF
TRBD1	TRBV5-1	once	TRBJ2-2	TGCGCCAGCAGCTTGGGAAGGACAGGGTACACCGGGGAGCTGTTTTTT	CASSLGRTGYTGELFF
NA	TRBV7-6	NA	TRBJ1-1	TGTGCCAGCAGCGTAAGATACAGGGCTGACACTGAAGCTTTCTTT	CASSVRYRADTEAFF
NA	TRBV5-1	NA	TRBJ1-1	TGCGCCAGCAGCCCAGGTAGCGGGATTAGCACTGAAGCTTTCTTT	CASSPGSGISTEAFF
NA	TRBV7-2	NA	TRBJ1-3	TGTGCCAGCAGAGGGGGATCTGGAAACACCATATATTTT	CASRGGSGNTIYF
TRBD1	TRBV15	NA	TRBJ1-5	TGTGCCACCTCAACAGGGGCGAGCAATCAGCCCCAGCATTTT	CATSTGASNQPQHF
TRBD2	TRBV11-2	NA	TRBJ2-1	TGTGCCAGCAGCTTAGCGGGAGGGCCCTACAATGAGCAGTTCTTC	CASSLAGGPYNEQFF
NA	TRBV7-9	once	TRBJ2-7	TGTGCCAGCAGCCTAATTAGCGGAGGCGCGGACTACGAGCAGTACTTC	CASSLISGGADYEQYF
TRBD2	TRBV7-8	NA	TRBJ2-3	TGTGCCAGCAGCTTAGGCGGGGGGGTGATCGGGACAGATACGCAGTATTTT	CASSLGGGVIGTDTQYF
TRBD1	TRBV30	NA	TRBJ2-7	TGTGCCTGGAATCTACAGGGGGCTTATTACTTC	CAWNLQGAYYF
TRBD1	TRBV7-8	NA	TRBJ2-7	TGTGCCAGCAGCTCCGGGACAGGGTCCCACGAGCAGTACTTC	CASSSGTGSHEQYF
NA	TRBV27	NA	TRBJ2-7	TGTGCCAGCAGTTATACAAGCTCCTACGAGCAGTACTTC	CASSYTSSYEQYF
NA	TRBV5-4	NA	TRBJ2-1	TGTGCCAGCAGCTTGGGTCCCGACAATGAGCAGTTCTTC	CASSLGPDNEQFF
NA	TRBV28	NA	TRBJ1-1	TGTGCCAGCCGGCGGGGCCCGAACACTGAAGCTTTCTTT	CASRRGPNTEAFF
NA	TRBV7-8	NA	TRBJ1-5	TGTGCCAGCAGCTTAGGCGGCAGAGGCAATCAGCCCCAGCATTTT	CASSLGGRGNQPQHF
NA	TRBV7-8	NA	TRBJ1-2	TGTGCCAGCAGCTTAGGCGCAGGGTACGCCGACTATGGCTACACCTTC	CASSLGAGYADYGYTF
NA	TRBV14	NA	TRBJ1-4	TGTGCCAGCAGCAGGGGTTCTAATGAAAAACTGTTTTTT	CASSRGSNEKLFF